A single sample gave rise to the 8 T cell receptor beta chains below, sequenced in a study of identical twins. Using its own MiXCR run on the 5' RACE reads, TCRdb lists one record per CDR3 protein. This sample has 230,000 or so distinct CDR3 sequences, with approximately 8.3% found just once. This sample was shared with a second study, whose subject was yellow fever vaccine responses in identical twins.

Sequences were obtained from CD8+ T cells sorted from blood. Every receptor here comes from a woman between 18 and 30 years old in good health.

This clonotype was counted a few times. The rearrangement links TRBV29-1 to TRBJ2-7; D possibly corresponds to TRBD2 (5 bases). The CDR3 is made up of 13 amino acids. CDR1 is SQVTM and CDR2 is ANQGSEA in the germline V gene. The V gene lost 7 bases and the J gene lost 2 bases, with 15 bases spanning the gap. In nucleotides, the CDR3 is TGCAGCGCCGAACTAGGACCCCCCTACGAGCAGTACTTC. Translating it yields CSAELGPPYEQYF.

The rearrangement joins TRBV5-1 to TRBJ2-5; D not resolved. Trimming removed 3 bases at V and 4 bases at J, with 10 bases between. Per the germline V gene, CDR1 is SGHRS and CDR2 is YFSETQ. This CDR3 comprises 13 residues. The chain's CDR3 is CASSWVWGETQYF. In DNA, the CDR3 is TGCGCCAGCAGCTGGGTTTGGGGAGAGACCCAGTACTTC.

The chain combines TRBV7-8 with TRBJ1-1; TRBD1 aligns across 9 bases. This CDR3 has 16 residues. The ends lost 3 bases at V and 1 base at J; junction bases unmatched: 6. Germline V lookup: CDR1 SGHVS, CDR2 FQNEAQ. This CDR3 reads CASSFMGDRANTEAFF. As DNA, the CDR3 is TGTGCCAGCAGCTTCATGGGGGACAGGGCGAACACTGAAGCTTTCTTT.

The chain links TRBV20-1 to TRBJ2-5; 12 nucleotides line up with TRBD2. With V trimmed by 0 bases and J by 5 bases, 13 bases remained unmatched. CDR3 length: 18 amino acids. Per germline, CDR1 DFQATT and CDR2 SNEGSKA (reference sequence). The CDR3 nucleotides are TGCAGTGCTAGAGATACGGGGCCAGGGACTAGCGGGTGGGAGACCCAGTACTTC. As protein: CSARDTGPGTSGWETQYF.

This clonotype was counted many times. V and J are TRBV6-1 and TRBJ2-5; tentative D call: TRBD2 (6 bases). The germline V gene has CDR1 MNHNS and CDR2 SASEGT. Trimming took off 9 bases at V and 3 bases at J, with 17 bases between the two ends. This CDR3 region has 14 residues. The CDR3 is CASTPGEPEETQYF. CDR3 DNA: TGTGCCAGTACACCGGGGGAACCCGAAGAGACCCAGTACTTC.

The chain uses TRBV13 and TRBJ2-5; no reliable D call. Germline CDR1 reads PRHDT; CDR2 reads FYEKMQ (reference sequence). The CDR3 length is 17 residues. The V end lost 5 bases, the J end lost 5 bases, and 24 bases lay between the germline ends. CDR3 sequence reads: CASSQRTGSVVTETQYF. The CDR3, as DNA: TGTGCCAGCAGCCAAAGGACGGGCTCGGTAGTGACGGAGACCCAGTACTTC.

The chain links TRBV11-1 to TRBJ2-1; the match to TRBD2 covers 9 bases. With 5 bases clipped from V and 4 bases from J, the junction kept 15 bases outside the gene matches. The CDR3 has 18 amino acids. Per the germline V gene, CDR1 is SGHAT and CDR2 is FQDESV (reference sequence). CDR3 coding DNA: TGTGCCAGCAGCCCGACCCAGGGGTTAGCGGGAGTGTACAATGAGCAGTTCTTC. Its protein is CASSPTQGLAGVYNEQFF.

The chain has TRBV14 and TRBJ2-7; TRBD2 agrees at 10 bases. Trimming at V came to 6 bases and at J to 7 bases, leaving 6 bases not matched to a gene. The CDR3 consists of 13 residues. CDR1 and CDR2 (germline): SGHDN, FVKESK. The CDR3 DNA is TGTGCCAGCAGAGCGGGAGGGCGTTTAGAGCAGTACTTC. Residues: CASRAGGRLEQYF.